A selection of T cell receptor beta chains follows, all from one sample in a study of Ad26.COV2.S vaccination and SARS-CoV-2 variants. The table came from immunoSEQ multiplex PCR; TCRdb's copy has only in-frame clones and leaves some out. The table has roughly 380,000 clones, around 89% seen once. This material consisted of peripheral blood, taken in a trial of Ad26.COV2.S vaccine versus placebo. The origin of the receptors is a person aged 18 to 65 who received the Ad26.COV2.S COVID-19 vaccine or a placebo. Both conserved end residues are part of each CDR3. D genes are given only for firm matches. Clone size appears in some rows only: once, few, many, or a class for an expanded clone.

V gene	J gene	D gene	clone size	CDR3 DNA	CDR3 protein
TRBV24-1	TRBJ2-7	.	.	TGTGCCACCAGAGGCAGGGGATCCGTCGAGCAGTACTTC	CATRGRGSVEQYF
TRBV6-4	TRBJ2-2	.	.	TGTGCCAGCAGTGACTCTCGGGAGCTGTTTTTT	CASSDSRELFF
TRBV28	TRBJ2-2	.	few	TGTGCCAGCAGTTTCTTCTGGGGCCTGAAAGGGGAGCTGTTTTTT	CASSFFWGLKGELFF
TRBV30	TRBJ1-5	.	.	TGTGCCTGGAGTGTCCTCCATGACAGCCTCCGAAGCAATCAGCCCCAGCATTTT	CAWSVLHDSLRSNQPQHF
TRBV25-1	TRBJ2-2	.	.	TGTGCCAGCAGTGTGGGGACCGGGGAGCTGTTTTTT	CASSVGTGELFF
TRBV5-4	TRBJ2-7	.	.	TGTGCCAGCAGCGAGGTCGCTTCCTACGAGCAGTACTTC	CASSEVASYEQYF
TRBV7-8	TRBJ1-2	.	.	TGTGCCAGCAGCTTGCAAGGGGAATGGAGCGGCTACACCTTC	CASSLQGEWSGYTF
TRBV19	TRBJ1-2	.	.	TGTGCCAGTAGTATACGCAGGGATTTGGGCTACACCTTC	CASSIRRDLGYTF
TRBV6-6	TRBJ2-3	TRBD1	.	TGTGCCAGCAGTTACGCATGGCAGGGGGAGGATACGCAGTATTTT	CASSYAWQGEDTQYF
TRBV6-6	TRBJ1-5	.	few	TGTGCCAGCAGTTATACGGCAGGGCTGAGCAATCAGCCCCAGCATTTT	CASSYTAGLSNQPQHF
TRBV6-1	TRBJ2-2	.	.	TGTGCCAGCAGTGATCAGTTCAACACCGGGGAGCTGTTTTTT	CASSDQFNTGELFF
TRBV20-1	TRBJ2-1	.	.	TGCAGTGCTAGTTCCGCACGACTCCGCAATGAGCAGTTCTTC	CSASSARLRNEQFF
TRBV14	TRBJ1-6	.	.	TGTGCCAGCAGCCAAGTAGGAAGGGGCTTGTCGGAGAATTCACCCCTCCACTTT	CASSQVGRGLSENSPLHF
TRBV3-1/TRBV3-2	TRBJ2-5	.	.	TGTGCCAGCAGCCGAACGCCGGACAGCGGCGGAGAGACCCAGTACTTC	CASSRTPDSGGETQYF
TRBV19	TRBJ1-1	.	.	TGTGCCAGTAGCTTTTTCCTCCGGGACGAAGCTTTCTTT	CASSFFLRDEAFF
TRBV14	TRBJ2-4	TRBD1	.	TGTGCCAGCAGCGAGACAGGGGGCTTCGCCAAAAACATTCAGTACTTC	CASSETGGFAKNIQYF
TRBV7-8	TRBJ2-2	.	.	TGTGCCAGCAGAGTGAACACCGGGGAGCTGTTTTTT	CASRVNTGELFF
TRBV15	TRBJ2-7	TRBD1	.	TGTGCCACCAGCAGCTACCCGGGACAGTCCTACGAGCAGTACTTC	CATSSYPGQSYEQYF
TRBV12-5	TRBJ1-2	.	.	TGTGCTAGTGGTTTGGTACCCTCGAATGCAGGATTAGGAGGCTACACCTTC	CASGLVPSNAGLGGYTF
TRBV9	TRBJ2-5	.	.	TGTGCCAGCAGCCCCACAGGGCCAGAGACCCAGTACTTC	CASSPTGPETQYF
TRBV6-5	TRBJ1-4	.	once	TGTGCCAGCCCGTCGAAAGGGGGTGAAAAACTGTTTTTT	CASPSKGGEKLFF
TRBV6-2/TRBV6-3	TRBJ1-6	.	few	TGTGCCAGCAGTTACTCGGATTCGGAAGGGCTTTCACCCCTCCACTTT	CASSYSDSEGLSPLHF
TRBV2	TRBJ1-6	.	.	TGTGCCAGCAGTGAATTGTTGAGTCAGGGGCTACTCTATAATTCACCCCTCCACTTT	CASSELLSQGLLYNSPLHF
TRBV7-9	TRBJ1-2	.	once	TGTGCCAGCAGCTTAGCGCACAGGGAGAGAAACTATGGCTACACCTTC	CASSLAHRERNYGYTF
TRBV5-1	TRBJ1-1	.	.	TGCGCCAGCAGCCCGCTGGCAATCCCTGGGAACACTGAAGCTTTCTTT	CASSPLAIPGNTEAFF
TRBV10-1	TRBJ2-7	.	once	TGCGCCAGCAGTGAGGGAAACGACGAGCAGTACTTC	CASSEGNDEQYF
TRBV6-2/TRBV6-3	TRBJ2-7	.	.	TGTGCCAGCAGTTACTCCGGCGGGCTGTCCTACGAGCAGTACTTC	CASSYSGGLSYEQYF
TRBV11-2	TRBJ2-3	.	.	TGTGCCAGCAGCCCCTCCGTAGGGGATAGCACAGATACGCAGTATTTT	CASSPSVGDSTDTQYF
TRBV7-9	TRBJ1-6	.	.	TGTGCCAGCAGCTTAGCAGGGGTCGGCTCACCCCTCCACTTT	CASSLAGVGSPLHF
TRBV11-3	TRBJ2-7	.	.	TGTGCCAGCAGCCCCCGGGCAGGAACCTACGAGCAGTACTTC	CASSPRAGTYEQYF
TRBV2	TRBJ1-2	.	many	TGTGCCAGCAGTGATTTGACTCCCGGCTACACCTTC	CASSDLTPGYTF
TRBV11-2	TRBJ1-6	TRBD1	.	TGTGCCAGCAGCTCCGGGACAGGCACCTCACCCCTCCACTTT	CASSSGTGTSPLHF
TRBV5-1	TRBJ2-1	.	.	TGCGCCAGCAGCTTGAGTATCAATACGAGGACGAATGAGCAGTTCTTC	CASSLSINTRTNEQFF
TRBV10-3	TRBJ1-2	.	.	TGTGCCATCAGTGAGTCGCCCGCTAACTATGGCTACACCTTC	CAISESPANYGYTF